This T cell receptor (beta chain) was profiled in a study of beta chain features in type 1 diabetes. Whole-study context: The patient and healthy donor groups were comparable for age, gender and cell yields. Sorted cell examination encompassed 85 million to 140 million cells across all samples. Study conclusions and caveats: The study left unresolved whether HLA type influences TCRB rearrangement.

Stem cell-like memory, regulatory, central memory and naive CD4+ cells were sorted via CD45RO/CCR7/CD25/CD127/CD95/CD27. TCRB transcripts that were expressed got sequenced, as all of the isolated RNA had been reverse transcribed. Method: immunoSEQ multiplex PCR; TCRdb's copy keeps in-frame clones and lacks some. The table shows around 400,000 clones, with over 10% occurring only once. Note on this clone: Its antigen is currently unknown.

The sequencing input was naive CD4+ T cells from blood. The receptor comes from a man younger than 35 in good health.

The CDR3 protein is CAGLLSGTYNEQFF. CDR3 nucleotide sequence: TGTGCCGGCCTTTTGAGCGGGACTTACAATGAGCAGTTCTTC. The V and J genes are TRBV2 and TRBJ2-1; 7 bases fit TRBD2. The CDR3 spans 14 residues. The trim removed 11 bases at V and 4 bases at J, leaving 11 bases unmatched. Germline loops: CDR1 SNHLY, CDR2 FYNNEI.